This T cell receptor beta chain stems from a study of human T cells and chemical hapten exposure. The study's findings and limits: Patch test score rose with PT1 expanded TCR count, significant at thresholds 8, 16 and 32, not 4. No change in TCRs above 1 in 1000 frequency was produced by DPC sensitization.

This clonotype was seen a few times. Its antigen is currently unknown. As for time point: patch test 2, 6 weeks after DPC sensitization. Treatment defined: therapeutic diphenylcyclopropenone sensitization with weekly scalp DPC. The library tagged individual cDNA molecules with unique molecular identifiers. A single record per CDR3 protein comes from TCRdb applying MiXCR to the RACE reads. The profile shows fewer than 80,000 distinct CDR3 sequences, about a tenth of them singletons. The specimen comprised whole blood, sampled in connection with sensitization to the hapten diphenylcyclopropenone (DPC). This TCR was sampled from a woman in her 50s with alopecia areata. Some clones in this sample may be carry-over from other donors' samples.

The CDR3 nucleotides are TGCAGCTTCAGCAACGCGGGGACTGAAGCTTTCTTT. Its protein product is CSFSNAGTEAFF. The chain is built from TRBV29-1 and TRBJ1-1; D is uncertain. This CDR3 is built from 12 residues. Germline V gene lookup returns CDR1 SQVTM and CDR2 ANQGSEA. The V end was cut by 8 bases, the J end by 5 bases, with 15 bases between.